The text below deals with one T cell receptor beta chain. No antigen is known for it. The input lacks base qualities; no much larger clone sits a single base away. From cysteine to phenylalanine, the CDR3 is 20 amino acids long. Only the CDR3 DNA stays, 60 bases, in frame from base 1. The junction shows trimming of 3 bases on V and 1 base on J, and the gene matches do not reach 14 bases of it. CDR1 SGHNT and CDR2 YENEEA were looked up in the germline V gene. Whole blood was collected in K2EDTA tubes by collaborating institutions according to the institutions' own protocols. Collaborator samples were shipped for TCRbeta analysis as frozen whole blood, isolated PBMCs, or DNA extracted from either sample type. TCRbeta CDR3 regions were amplified from genomic DNA using the immunoSEQ Assay, a bias-controlled multiplex PCR. Regarding the original processing steps: The number of nucleated cells in each sample was estimated by amplification of reference gene primers within the assay. To quantify the absolute abundance of each unique TCRbeta CDR3 rearrangement, sequence reads were collapsed and filtered. Productive Simpson clonality was computed per sample as the square root of Simpson's diversity index over productive rearrangements. Not all clones reach the TCRdb copy of this immuneACCESS table, which keeps in-frame sequences only. Checked studies attribute under half of the gap to unresolved V genes and leave the rest unexplained. V and J calls and clone size are copied from that table; D and trimming were computed from the DNA. The table for this sample lists 140,000 to 150,000 clones; around 84% of them were counted only once. The top ten clonotypes cover 10% to 15% of the sample.

The data are from a study of blood T cell repertoires in COVID-19 (dated by TCRdb to about 2020). In terms of the full investigation: The collaborator samples originated in the United States, Italy and Spain and spanned the acute and convalescent phases of COVID-19. Where available, HLA class I and class II types were obtained from metadata supplied by the sample provider rather than from assay-based typing. The samples were drawn from the first 160 participants of the ongoing ImmuneRACE study and from 950 to 1,500 subjects provided by 6 global collaborators. The material from the prospective study consisted of cDNA or gDNA derived from T cells, B-cell-depleted T cells, or PBMCs. The repertoires were made available in a free public database intended to serve as a resource for research on the immune response to SARS-CoV-2. The dataset comprised deeply sampled blood TCRbeta repertoires from subjects exposed to, actively infected with, or recovered from COVID-19. A de-identified subject ID, COVID-19 status, age in years and sex were almost always included in the sample metadata. Study-wide conclusions, independent of this receptor: How much clinical and demographic metadata was included differed by source and by participant, and the metadata was provided uncurated.

Sequencing was done on a sample of peripheral blood. The chain is made from TRBV11-3 and TRBJ2-2, with 10 middle bases fitting TRBD2. This TCR derives from a man between 60 and 70 years old with active or convalescent COVID-19. The sequenced DNA is TGTGCCAGCAGCTTGTGGGCAACTAGCGGGACCTCACTGAACACCGGGGAGCTGTTTTTT. It translates as CASSLWATSGTSLNTGELFF. Extended through the reference TRBV11-3 and TRBJ2-2 proteins, this CDR3 yields the full variable domain: EAGVVQSPRYKIIEKKQPVAFWCNPISGHNTLYWYLQNLGQGPELLIRYENEEAVDDSQLPKDRFSAERLKGVDSTLKIQPAELGDSAVYLCASSLWATSGTSLNTGELFFGEGSRLTVL.